This T cell receptor (beta chain) was recovered during a study of blood T cell repertoires in COVID-19 (TCRdb year 2020). Notes on the research overall: Samples covering the acute and convalescent phases of COVID-19 were provided by collaborators in the United States, Italy and Spain. The repertoires were made available in a free public database intended to serve as a resource for research on the immune response to SARS-CoV-2. Subjects who had been exposed to COVID-19, were actively infected with it, or had recovered from it provided the deeply sampled blood TCRbeta repertoires that made up the dataset. HLA class I and class II types, where available, came from metadata supplied by the sample provider rather than from assay-based typing. Nearly every sample came with metadata listing a de-identified subject ID, COVID-19 status, age in years and sex. The material from the prospective study consisted of cDNA or gDNA derived from T cells, B-cell-depleted T cells, or PBMCs. Samples were obtained from the ongoing ImmuneRACE study (first 160 participants) and from over 1,000 subjects provided by 6 global collaborators. Broad study findings and their caveats: Clinical and demographic metadata were provided uncurated, with the amount varying by source and participant.

TCRbeta CDR3 regions were amplified from genomic DNA by means of the immunoSEQ Assay, a bias-controlled multiplex PCR. The source study handled its data this way. Within the assay, amplification of reference gene primers was used to estimate how many nucleated cells each sample contained. Sequence reads were collapsed and filtered to measure the absolute abundance of every unique TCRbeta CDR3 rearrangement. For each sample, productive Simpson clonality was calculated as the square root of Simpson's diversity index over productive rearrangements. Not all clones reach the TCRdb copy of this immuneACCESS table, which keeps in-frame sequences only. Checked studies attribute under half of the gap to unresolved V genes and leave the rest unexplained. From that table come the V and J calls and clone size; the DNA was used to work out D and trimming. This sample holds a few hundred thousand clones; 86% were observed only once. The top ten clones comprise about 4.1% of the sample.

A note on this clone: Its antigen is unknown. Base qualities were left out, and no much larger clone turns up one base away.

Enrolling through a virtual design, the prospective study's participants ranged in age from roughly 18 to 89 years and lived across roughly 24 United States geographic areas. To assign participants to cohorts, the prospective study relied on clinical history that participants themselves reported in a screening survey and a study questionnaire. Recovered participants in ImmuneRACE Cohort 3 were defined by two consecutive negative NP/OP PCR tests, clearance by a healthcare professional, or resolution of symptoms. In the prospective study, mobile phlebotomists collected whole blood, serum and a nasopharyngeal or oropharyngeal swab from each participant. Participants in the prospective study had the option to provide additional blood draws and questionnaires over a 2-month period. Before DNA extraction, blood samples from the prospective study were shipped at room temperature or frozen. The V end gives up 5 bases and the J end 0 bases, leaving 9 bases in the junction not matched to a gene. The CDR3 starts with the cysteine, ends with the phenylalanine, and has 18 residues. Left in the record is the CDR3 DNA by itself, 54 bases read in frame from the first base. CDR1 and CDR2 were assigned from the germline V gene (reference sequence) as LNHDA and SQIVND.

The V and J segments used are TRBV19 and TRBJ2-2; TRBD2 agrees with 10 junctional bases. What was sequenced was PBMCs or T cells enriched from blood (not recorded which). This sequence was found in a man younger than 40 who had recovered from COVID-19. The DNA sequence reads TGTGCCAGTAGTCCTCGGACTAGCGGCCGTGCGAACACCGGGGAGCTGTTTTTT. Translation gives CASSPRTSGRANTGELFF.